This T cell receptor (beta chain) was retrieved from a study of regulatory T cells in long-lasting Graves disease. About the research overall: Antithyroid drug exposure in newly diagnosed Graves' patients had lasted under 3 months.

This clonotype was picked up a small number of times. Through Arm-PCR of CDR3 regions and iRepertoire HTBI primers, TCR beta libraries were built. MiXCR, applied by TCRdb to the multiplex PCR reads, yields one record per CDR3 protein. The sample shows 550,000 to 700,000 distinct CDR3 sequences, roughly 15% of them seen only once. Regarding time point: newly diagnosed GD, antithyroid drugs for less than 3 months. Scientists built the TCR library using RNA that was extracted from PBMCs. This sample was shared with a second study, whose subject was T cells in Graves' hyperthyroidism and ophthalmopathy. That publication notes: Primed by the HTBI set, a first-round RT-PCR was run on the TCR CDR3.

Sequences were derived from peripheral blood mononuclear cells (PBMCs), sampled at new diagnosis, from a patient treated with antithyroid drugs. The TCR was taken from a man between 18 and 29 years old with Graves disease.

In DNA form, the CDR3 reads TGTGCCTGGAGTGGAGGAGCATTTCCTGGGGCCAACGTCCTGACTTTC. Protein: CAWSGGAFPGANVLTF. This chain connects TRBV30 to TRBJ2-6; D is unclear. This CDR3 comprises 16 residues. CDR1 and CDR2 (germline): GTSNPN, SVGIG (reference sequence). V gave up 1 base and J gave up 2 bases, with 12 bases separating them. Filled out from reference TRBV30 and TRBJ2-6, the complete variable domain reads SQTIHQWPATLVQPVGSPLSLECTVEGTSNPNLYWYRQAAGRGLQLLFYSVGIGQISSEVPQNLSASRPQDRQFILSSKKLLLSDSGFYLCAWSGGAFPGANVLTFGAGSRLTVL.